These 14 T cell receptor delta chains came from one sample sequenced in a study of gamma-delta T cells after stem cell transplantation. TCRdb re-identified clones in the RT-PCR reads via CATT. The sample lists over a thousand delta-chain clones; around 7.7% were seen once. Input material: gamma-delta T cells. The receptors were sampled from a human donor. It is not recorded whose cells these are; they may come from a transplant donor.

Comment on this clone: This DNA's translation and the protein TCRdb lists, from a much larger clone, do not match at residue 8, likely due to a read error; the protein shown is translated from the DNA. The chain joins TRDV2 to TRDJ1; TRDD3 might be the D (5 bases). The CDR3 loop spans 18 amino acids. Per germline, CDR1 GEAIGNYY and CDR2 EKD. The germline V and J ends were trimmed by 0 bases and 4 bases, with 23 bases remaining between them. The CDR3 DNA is TGTGCCTGTGACACCGTGTCTAGGGGTCCCCCTCTGGGCGATAAACTCATCTTT. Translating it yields CACDTVSRGPPLGDKLIF.

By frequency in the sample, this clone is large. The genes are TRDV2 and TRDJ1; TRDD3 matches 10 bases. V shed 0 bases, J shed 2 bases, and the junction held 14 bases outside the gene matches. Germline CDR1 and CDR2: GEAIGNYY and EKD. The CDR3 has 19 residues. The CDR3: CACDTVPTRGDTRTDKLIF. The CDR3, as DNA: TGTGCCTGTGACACCGTTCCTACGAGGGGGGATACGCGTACCGATAAACTCATCTTT.

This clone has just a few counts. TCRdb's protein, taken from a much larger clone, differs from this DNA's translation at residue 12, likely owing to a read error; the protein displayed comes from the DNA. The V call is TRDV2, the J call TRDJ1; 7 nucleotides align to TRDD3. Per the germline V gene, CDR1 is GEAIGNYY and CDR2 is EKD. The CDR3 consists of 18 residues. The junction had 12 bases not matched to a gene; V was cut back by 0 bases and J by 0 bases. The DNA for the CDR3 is TGTGCCTGTGACACCGTAACTGGGGACCGGGTGCACACCGATAAACTCATCTTT. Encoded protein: CACDTVTGDRVHTDKLIF.

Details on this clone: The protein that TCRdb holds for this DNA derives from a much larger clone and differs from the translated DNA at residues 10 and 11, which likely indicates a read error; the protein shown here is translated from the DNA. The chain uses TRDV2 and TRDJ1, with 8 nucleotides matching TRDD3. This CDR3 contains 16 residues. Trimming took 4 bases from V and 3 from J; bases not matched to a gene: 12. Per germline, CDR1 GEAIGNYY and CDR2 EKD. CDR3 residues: CACDLLGAQCADKLIF. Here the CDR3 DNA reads TGTGCCTGTGATTTACTGGGGGCTCAGTGCGCCGATAAACTCATCTTT.

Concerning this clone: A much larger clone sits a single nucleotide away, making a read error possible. The CDR3 spells CACDTLTRTGGLIGADKLIF. The DNA of the CDR3 is TGTGCCTGTGACACCCTAACACGTACTGGGGGATTAATAGGAGCCGATAAACTCATCTTT. The V call is TRDV2, the J call TRDJ1, with 10 bases matching TRDD3. Germline trimming cut 0 bases from V and 3 bases from J; bases unmatched to any gene: 18. The germline CDR1 and CDR2 sequences are GEAIGNYY and EKD. CDR3 length: 20 amino acids.

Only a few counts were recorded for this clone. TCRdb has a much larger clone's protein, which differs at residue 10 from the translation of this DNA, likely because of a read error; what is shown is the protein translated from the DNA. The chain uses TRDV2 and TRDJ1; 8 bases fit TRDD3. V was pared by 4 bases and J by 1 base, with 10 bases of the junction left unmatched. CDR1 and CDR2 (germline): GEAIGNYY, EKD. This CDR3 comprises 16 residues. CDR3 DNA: TGTGCCTGTGATTTACTGGGGGCTCAGTGCACCGATAAACTCATCTTT. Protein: CACDLLGAQCTDKLIF.

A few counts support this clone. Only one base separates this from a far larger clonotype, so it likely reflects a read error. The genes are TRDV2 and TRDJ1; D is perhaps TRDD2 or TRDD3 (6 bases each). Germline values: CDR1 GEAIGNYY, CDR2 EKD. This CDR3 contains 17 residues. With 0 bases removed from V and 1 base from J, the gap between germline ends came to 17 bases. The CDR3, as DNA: TGTGCCTGTGACACCCTACTGGGTCCTTCCAGCACCGATAAACTCATCTTT. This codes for CACDTLLGPSSTDKLIF.

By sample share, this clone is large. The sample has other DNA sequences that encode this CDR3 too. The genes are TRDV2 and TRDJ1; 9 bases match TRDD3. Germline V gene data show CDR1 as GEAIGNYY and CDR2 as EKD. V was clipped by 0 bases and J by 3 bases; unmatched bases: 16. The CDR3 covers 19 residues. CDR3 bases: TGTGCCTGTGACACCGTAAGGGGGATACTTTCAACTTGGGCCGATAAACTCATCTTT. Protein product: CACDTVRGILSTWADKLIF.

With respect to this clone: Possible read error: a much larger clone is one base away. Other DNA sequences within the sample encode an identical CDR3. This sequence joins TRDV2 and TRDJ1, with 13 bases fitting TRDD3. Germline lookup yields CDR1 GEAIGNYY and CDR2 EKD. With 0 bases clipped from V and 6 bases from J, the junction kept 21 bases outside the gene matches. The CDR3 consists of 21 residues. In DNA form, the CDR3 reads TGTGCCTGTGACACCTTACTGCCTGCGAACACTGGGGGATACGCGGACCATAAACTCATCTTT. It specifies CACDTLLPANTGGYADHKLIF.

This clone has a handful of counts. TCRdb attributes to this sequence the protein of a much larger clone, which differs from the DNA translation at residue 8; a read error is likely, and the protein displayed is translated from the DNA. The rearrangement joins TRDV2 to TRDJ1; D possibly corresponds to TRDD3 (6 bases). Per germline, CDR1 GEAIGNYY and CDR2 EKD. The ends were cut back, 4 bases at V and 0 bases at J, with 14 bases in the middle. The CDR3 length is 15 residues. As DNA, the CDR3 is TGTGCCTGTGATGGTATGGGGGCCCACACCGATAAACTCATCTTT. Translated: CACDGMGAHTDKLIF.

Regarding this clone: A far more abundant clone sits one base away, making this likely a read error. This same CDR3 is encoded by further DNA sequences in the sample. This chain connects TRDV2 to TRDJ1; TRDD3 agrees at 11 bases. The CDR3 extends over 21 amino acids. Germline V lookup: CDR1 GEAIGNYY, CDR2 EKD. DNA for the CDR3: TGTGCCTGTGACACCGTTGCCAGGACGTCTGGGGGATACTCCTCCACCGATAAGCTCATCTTT. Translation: CACDTVARTSGGYSSTDKLIF.

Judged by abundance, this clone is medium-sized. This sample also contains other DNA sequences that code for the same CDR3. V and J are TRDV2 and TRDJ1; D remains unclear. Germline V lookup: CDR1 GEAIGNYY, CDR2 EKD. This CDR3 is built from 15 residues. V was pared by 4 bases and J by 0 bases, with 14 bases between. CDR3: CACDLAGRNTDKLIF. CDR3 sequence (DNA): TGTGCCTGTGATCTGGCCGGGCGAAACACCGATAAACTCATCTTT.

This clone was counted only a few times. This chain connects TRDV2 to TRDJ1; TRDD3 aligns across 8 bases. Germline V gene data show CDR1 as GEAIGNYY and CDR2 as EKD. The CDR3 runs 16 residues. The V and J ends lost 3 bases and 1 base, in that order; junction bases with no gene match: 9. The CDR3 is CACDVLGATSTDKLIF. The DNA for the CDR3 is TGTGCCTGTGACGTACTGGGGGCCACCTCCACCGATAAACTCATCTTT.

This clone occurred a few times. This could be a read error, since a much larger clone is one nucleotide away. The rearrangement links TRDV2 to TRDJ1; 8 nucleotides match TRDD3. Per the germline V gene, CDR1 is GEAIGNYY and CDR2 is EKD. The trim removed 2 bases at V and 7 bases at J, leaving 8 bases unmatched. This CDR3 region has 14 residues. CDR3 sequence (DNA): TGTGCCTGTGACAAACTGGGGGCTACTGGTAAACTCATCTTT. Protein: CACDKLGATGKLIF.